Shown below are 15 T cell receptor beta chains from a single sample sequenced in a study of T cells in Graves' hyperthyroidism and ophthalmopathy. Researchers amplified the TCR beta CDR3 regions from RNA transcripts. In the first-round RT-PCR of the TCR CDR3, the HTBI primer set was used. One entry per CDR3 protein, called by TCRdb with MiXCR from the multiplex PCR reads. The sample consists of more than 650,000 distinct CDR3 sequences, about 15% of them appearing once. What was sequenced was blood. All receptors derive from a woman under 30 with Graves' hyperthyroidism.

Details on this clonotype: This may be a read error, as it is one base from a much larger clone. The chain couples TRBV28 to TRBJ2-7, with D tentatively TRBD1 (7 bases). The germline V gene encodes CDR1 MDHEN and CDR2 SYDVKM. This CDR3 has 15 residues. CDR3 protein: CASSPQGSGGYGQYF. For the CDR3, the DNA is TGTGCCAGCAGCCCTCAAGGCTCAGGGGGGTACGGGCAGTACTTC.

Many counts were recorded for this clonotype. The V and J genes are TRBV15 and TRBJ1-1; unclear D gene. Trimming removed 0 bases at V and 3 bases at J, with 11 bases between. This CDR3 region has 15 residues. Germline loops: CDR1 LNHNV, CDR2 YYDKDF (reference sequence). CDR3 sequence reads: CATSRDGSGHTEAFF. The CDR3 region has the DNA TGTGCCACCAGCAGAGATGGTTCAGGTCACACTGAAGCTTTCTTT.

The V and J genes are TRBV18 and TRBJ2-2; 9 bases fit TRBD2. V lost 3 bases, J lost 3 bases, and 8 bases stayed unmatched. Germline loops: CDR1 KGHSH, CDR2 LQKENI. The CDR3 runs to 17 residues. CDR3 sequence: CASSPPGLAMDTGELFF. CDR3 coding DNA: TGTGCCAGCTCACCGCCCGGACTAGCGATGGACACCGGGGAGCTGTTTTTT.

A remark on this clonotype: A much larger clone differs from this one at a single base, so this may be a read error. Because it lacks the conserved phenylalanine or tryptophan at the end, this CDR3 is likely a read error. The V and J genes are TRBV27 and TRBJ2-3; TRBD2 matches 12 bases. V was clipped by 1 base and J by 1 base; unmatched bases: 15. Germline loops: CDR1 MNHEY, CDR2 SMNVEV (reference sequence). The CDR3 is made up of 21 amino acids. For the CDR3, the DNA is TGTGCCAGCAGTTTATTAGGGCTAGCGGGAGGGCCGAAGCGAGGCACAGATACGCAGTATTCT. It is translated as CASSLLGLAGGPKRGTDTQYS.

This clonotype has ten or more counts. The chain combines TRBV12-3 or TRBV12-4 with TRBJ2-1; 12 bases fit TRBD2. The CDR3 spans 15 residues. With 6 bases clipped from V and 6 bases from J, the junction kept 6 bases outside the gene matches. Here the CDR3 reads CASSPGLAGRNEQFF. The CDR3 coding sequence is TGTGCCAGCAGCCCCGGACTAGCGGGACGCAATGAGCAGTTCTTC.

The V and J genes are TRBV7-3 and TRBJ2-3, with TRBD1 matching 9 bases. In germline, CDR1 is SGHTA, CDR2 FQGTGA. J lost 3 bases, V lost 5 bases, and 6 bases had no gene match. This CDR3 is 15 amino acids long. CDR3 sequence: CASSPRQGGTDTQYF. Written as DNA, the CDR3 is TGTGCCAGCAGCCCTCGACAGGGGGGGACAGATACGCAGTATTTT.

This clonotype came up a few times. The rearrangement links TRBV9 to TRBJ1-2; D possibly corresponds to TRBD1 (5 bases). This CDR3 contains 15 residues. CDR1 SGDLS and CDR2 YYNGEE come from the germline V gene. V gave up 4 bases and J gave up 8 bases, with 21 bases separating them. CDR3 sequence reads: CASSRGGRSERGYTF. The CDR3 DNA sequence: TGTGCCAGCAGCCGGGGGGGACGGAGCGAGAGGGGCTACACCTTC.

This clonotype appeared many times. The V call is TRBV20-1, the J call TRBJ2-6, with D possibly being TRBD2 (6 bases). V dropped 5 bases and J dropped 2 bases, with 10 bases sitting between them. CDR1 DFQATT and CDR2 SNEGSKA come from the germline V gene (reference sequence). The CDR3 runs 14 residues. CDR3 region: CSARPGAGANVLTF. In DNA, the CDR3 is TGCAGTGCTCGGCCGGGAGCTGGGGCCAACGTCCTGACTTTC.

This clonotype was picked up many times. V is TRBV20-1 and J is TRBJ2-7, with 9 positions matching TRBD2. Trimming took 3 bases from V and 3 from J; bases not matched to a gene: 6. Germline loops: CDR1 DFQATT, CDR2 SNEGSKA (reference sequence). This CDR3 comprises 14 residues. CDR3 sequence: CSASATSGGYEQYF. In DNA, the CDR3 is TGCAGTGCTAGCGCGACTAGCGGAGGCTACGAGCAGTACTTC.

The CDR3, as DNA: TGTGCCAGCAGCTCAGGGACTAGCGGGAGTTTTGATGAGCAGTTCTTC. It translates to CASSSGTSGSFDEQFF. The gene calls are TRBV7-8 and TRBJ2-1; 14 nucleotides align to TRBD2. The length of the CDR3 is 16 residues. With V trimmed by 4 bases and J by 8 bases, 7 bases remained unmatched. Germline values: CDR1 SGHVS, CDR2 FQNEAQ.

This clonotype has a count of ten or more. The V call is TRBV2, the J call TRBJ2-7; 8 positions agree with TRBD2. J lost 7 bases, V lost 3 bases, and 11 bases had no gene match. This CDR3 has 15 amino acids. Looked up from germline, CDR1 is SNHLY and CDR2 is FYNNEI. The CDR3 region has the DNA TGTGCCAGCAGTGAGTCACTAGCGGCCTTTTGGGAGCAGTACTTC. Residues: CASSESLAAFWEQYF.

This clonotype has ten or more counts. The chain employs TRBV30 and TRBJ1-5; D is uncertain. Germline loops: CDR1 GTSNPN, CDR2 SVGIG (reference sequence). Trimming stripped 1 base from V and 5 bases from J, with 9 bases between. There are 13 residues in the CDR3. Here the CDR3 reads CAWSEDGDQPQHF. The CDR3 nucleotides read TGTGCCTGGAGTGAGGACGGGGATCAGCCCCAGCATTTT.

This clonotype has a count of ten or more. CDR3 protein: CAWSLAYNEQFF. The CDR3 DNA sequence: TGTGCCTGGAGTTTGGCCTACAATGAGCAGTTCTTC. This chain uses TRBV30 with TRBJ2-1; D uncertain. Germline loops: CDR1 GTSNPN, CDR2 SVGIG (reference sequence). The V end lost 2 bases, the J end lost 2 bases, and 4 bases lay between the germline ends. This CDR3 spans 12 amino acids. Using reference TRBV30 and TRBJ2-1 for the parts outside the CDR3, the full variable domain is SQTIHQWPATLVQPVGSPLSLECTVEGTSNPNLYWYRQAAGRGLQLLFYSVGIGQISSEVPQNLSASRPQDRQFILSSKKLLLSDSGFYLCAWSLAYNEQFFGPGTRLTVL.

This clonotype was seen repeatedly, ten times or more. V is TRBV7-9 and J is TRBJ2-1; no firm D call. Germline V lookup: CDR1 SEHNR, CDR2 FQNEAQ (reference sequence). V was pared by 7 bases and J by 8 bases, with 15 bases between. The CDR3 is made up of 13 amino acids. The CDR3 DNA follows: TGTGCCAGCAACCGCGGAGTCGTCTATGAGCAGTTCTTC. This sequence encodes CASNRGVVYEQFF.

The CDR3 DNA reads TGTGCCAGCAGCCCAACTGGAGTCCCGGGGTCCTACAATGAGCAGTTCTTC. Translating gives CASSPTGVPGSYNEQFF. This sequence joins TRBV9 and TRBJ2-1; D perhaps matches TRBD2 (5 bases). Germline CDR1 reads SGDLS; CDR2 reads YYNGEE. V lost 4 bases and J lost 1, with 18 bases in between. The CDR3 length is 17 residues. The complete variable domain, with remaining parts taken from reference TRBV9 and TRBJ2-1, reads DSGVTQTPKHLITATGQRVTLRCSPRSGDLSVYWYQQSLDQGLQFLIQYYNGEERAKGNILERFSAQQFPDLHSELNLSSLELGDSALYFCASSPTGVPGSYNEQFFGPGTRLTVL.